The 9 T cell receptor beta chains presented below share a single source sample, sequenced in a study of blood T cell repertoires in COVID-19. Sequencing was performed with immunoSEQ multiplex PCR; in TCRdb, only in-frame clones are kept and a portion is missing. This table has about 310,000 clones, around 87% appearing once. The sequenced material came from PBMCs or T cells enriched from blood (not recorded which). The receptors derive from a woman under 30 with acute COVID-19.

The chain is built from TRBV28 and TRBJ1-2, with TRBD1 as a possible D gene (6 bases). The CDR3 loop spans 14 amino acids. The ends were cut back, 9 bases at V and 10 bases at J, with 24 bases in the middle. Germline lookup yields CDR1 MDHEN and CDR2 SYDVKM. The CDR3 region has the DNA TGTGCCAGTACCCGGGGGGGCTCCCCGGGTGACTACACCTTC. Protein product: CASTRGGSPGDYTF.

The chain combines TRBV9 with TRBJ2-2, with 10 bases matching TRBD1. The CDR3 covers 16 residues. CDR1 is SGDLS, CDR2 YYNGEE, per germline. The junction had 7 bases not matched to a gene; V was cut back by 3 bases and J by 5 bases. CDR3 nucleotides: TGTGCCAGCAGCGCCCGACAGGGGGCAGGGACCGGGGAGCTGTTTTTT. The encoded protein is CASSARQGAGTGELFF.

The rearrangement links TRBV28 to TRBJ2-3; no definite D call. The V gene lost 5 bases and the J gene lost 0 bases, with 15 bases spanning the gap. This CDR3 comprises 16 residues. In germline, CDR1 is MDHEN, CDR2 SYDVKM. CDR3 sequence (DNA): TGTGCCAGCAGTCTCATAAGTTATACTAGCACAGATACGCAGTATTTT. Amino acid sequence: CASSLISYTSTDTQYF.

CDR3 region: CASSDSELAGEINEQFF. As DNA, the CDR3 is TGTGCCAGCAGTGACTCGGAACTAGCGGGAGAGATAAATGAGCAGTTCTTC. The chain carries TRBV6-4 and TRBJ2-1; TRBD2 agrees at 11 bases. Germline loops: CDR1 MRHNA, CDR2 SNTAGT. The trim removed 0 bases at V and 7 bases at J, leaving 8 bases unmatched. This CDR3 is built from 17 residues.

V and J are TRBV7-9 and TRBJ1-1; possible D gene TRBD1, 5 bases. V lost 5 bases and J 1 base, leaving 14 bases between the germline ends. The CDR3 is made up of 15 amino acids. Germline values: CDR1 SEHNR, CDR2 FQNEAQ (reference sequence). The CDR3 DNA follows: TGTGCCAGCAGCCGGACCCCGGGGGAGAACACTGAAGCTTTCTTT. This sequence encodes CASSRTPGENTEAFF. Full variable domain (rest looked up from reference TRBV7-9 and TRBJ1-1): DTGVSQNPRHKITKRGQNVTFRCDPISEHNRLYWYRQTLGQGPEFLTYFQNEAQLEKSRLLSDRFSAERPKGSFSTLEIQRTEQGDSAMYLCASSRTPGENTEAFFGQGTRLTVV.

The chain uses TRBV27 and TRBJ2-7, with a weak D call TRBD1 (6 bases). Trimming took off 5 bases at V and 2 bases at J, with 13 bases between the two ends. Germline assignment: CDR1 MNHEY and CDR2 SMNVEV (reference sequence). There are 14 residues in the CDR3. In DNA, the CDR3 is TGTGCCAGCAGTAAGACAGGATTGACCTACGAGCAGTACTTC. Its protein product is CASSKTGLTYEQYF.

The V and J genes are TRBV11-2 and TRBJ2-7, with D uncertain. The CDR3 sequence is 17 residues long. V was shortened by 0 bases and J by 0 bases, with 15 bases between the two germline ends. The germline CDR1 and CDR2 sequences are SGHAT and FQNNGV. The CDR3 sequence: CASSLDLGRRSSYEQYF. For the CDR3, the DNA is TGTGCCAGCAGCTTAGATCTGGGCAGGCGTTCCTCCTACGAGCAGTACTTC.

The rearrangement joins TRBV7-3 to TRBJ2-2, with 9 bases fitting TRBD1. The CDR3 runs 15 residues. Germline loops: CDR1 SGHTA, CDR2 FQGTGA. J gave up 3 bases and V 5 bases, and 4 bases lay outside the gene matches. In DNA, the CDR3 is TGTGCCAGCAGCCCCACAGGGGGCCACACCGGGGAGCTGTTTTTT. The encoded protein is CASSPTGGHTGELFF.

This rearrangement joins TRBV5-1 to TRBJ2-7; a possible D gene is TRBD1 (7 bases). Trimming took 4 bases from V and 3 from J, leaving 8 bases between them. The CDR3 contains 12 residues. Germline loops: CDR1 SGHRS, CDR2 YFSETQ. The CDR3: CASSQGGYEQYF. In DNA form, the CDR3 reads TGCGCCAGCAGCCAGGGGGGCTACGAGCAGTACTTC.